Each of the 28 T cell receptor beta chains below was sequenced from the same sample in a study of blood T cell repertoires in COVID-19 (dated by TCRdb to the early 2020s). Libraries were prepared through the immunoSEQ multiplex PCR assay. The table comes from immuneACCESS by way of TCRdb, which keeps in-frame sequences with V and J called. Part of the clones is missing from these tables; in studies checked, under half for an unresolved V gene and the rest for unknown reasons. The sample table shows around 260,000 clones, and roughly 86% are seen once. The ten top clones hold around 10% of the sample. The sequenced sample was peripheral blood. All receptors derive from a middle-aged man who had recovered from COVID-19.

About this clone: Compared with germline, one end of the junction differs, possibly owing to a read error. The rearrangement joins TRBV10-3 to TRBJ2-3; D is perhaps TRBD2 (6 bases). This CDR3 region has 16 residues. Looked up from germline, CDR1 is ENHRY and CDR2 is SYGVKD. The CDR3 sequence is CAISESMAGSKDTQYF. CDR3 nucleotides: TGTGCCATCAGTGAGTCGATGGCCGGGAGCAAAGATACGCAGTATTTT.

This chain joins TRBV12-5 and TRBJ1-5; the D is unclear. Trimming took 4 bases from V and 0 from J, leaving 7 bases between them. The length of the CDR3 is 14 residues. Germline V gives CDR1 LGHNT, CDR2 FRNRAP. The CDR3 sequence: CASGSGFSNQPQHF. The DNA for the CDR3 is TGTGCTAGTGGTTCGGGATTTAGCAATCAGCCCCAGCATTTT.

The V call is TRBV4-3, the J call TRBJ2-7; D is perhaps TRBD2 (5 bases). V lost 3 bases, J lost 10 bases, and 16 bases lay in between. This CDR3 is built from 13 residues. CDR1 and CDR2 (germline): LGHNA, YSLEER. Written as DNA, the CDR3 is TGCGCCAGCAGCCAGACCTGGAGGACTCTCCAGTACTTC. Protein product: CASSQTWRTLQYF.

This clone appeared a few times. The rearrangement links TRBV7-9 to TRBJ2-7; 13 bases are shared with TRBD2. CDR3 size: 15 residues. Unmatched junction bases numbered 6, after V lost 5 bases and J lost 5 bases. In germline, CDR1 is SEHNR, CDR2 FQNEAQ (reference sequence). CDR3 region: CASSTTSGRQHEQYF. CDR3 nucleotides: TGTGCCAGCAGCACGACTAGCGGGAGGCAGCACGAGCAGTACTTC.

This rearrangement joins TRBV7-3 to TRBJ2-3; D perhaps matches TRBD1 (5 bases). CDR1 and CDR2 (germline): SGHTA, FQGTGA. The V and J ends lost 3 bases and 4 bases respectively, with 8 bases between them. The CDR3 is 13 residues long. CDR3 in amino acids: CASSFQGADTQYF. In nucleotides, the CDR3 is TGTGCCAGCAGCTTTCAGGGTGCAGATACGCAGTATTTT.

This chain connects TRBV5-4 to TRBJ1-2; 7 bases map to TRBD1. The trim removed 4 bases at V and 4 bases at J, leaving 7 bases unmatched. The CDR3 is made up of 14 amino acids. Germline lookup yields CDR1 SGHNT and CDR2 YYREEE (reference sequence). For the CDR3, the DNA is TGTGCCAGCAGCAGGGACAGATTGGGCTATGGCTACACCTTC. Its translation is CASSRDRLGYGYTF.

This chain links TRBV7-2 with TRBJ1-1; TRBD1 agrees at 8 bases. This CDR3 comprises 13 residues. Per the germline V gene, CDR1 is SGHTA and CDR2 is FQGNSA. The J segment lost 11 bases and the V segment lost 3 bases, leaving 8 bases of the junction unmatched. CDR3 sequence: CASSLDRVSGAFF. The CDR3 DNA is TGTGCCAGCAGCTTGGACAGGGTCTCGGGGGCTTTCTTT.

The rearrangement uses TRBV3-1 (or the pseudogene TRBV3-2) and TRBJ1-1; unclear D gene. V was clipped by 4 bases and J by 3 bases, with 15 bases between them. CDR3 size: 15 residues. The germline gives CDR1 LGHDT, CDR2 YNNKEL (reference sequence). The CDR3 bases are TGTGCCAGCAGCCCCAGTCTAGTTGTAGACACTGAAGCTTTCTTT. Translating it yields CASSPSLVVDTEAFF.

The V gene is TRBV3-1 (or the pseudogene TRBV3-2), the J gene TRBJ2-7; possible D gene TRBD1, 6 bases. The CDR3 sequence is 16 residues long. Trimming removed 5 bases from V and 0 bases from J, with 17 bases in between. Germline CDR1 and CDR2: LGHDT and YNNKEL (reference sequence). The chain's CDR3 is CASSERTVPSSYEQYF. The DNA of the CDR3 is TGTGCCAGCAGCGAGAGGACAGTTCCGAGCTCCTACGAGCAGTACTTC.

The chain is built from TRBV7-9 and TRBJ2-2, with D hard to call. Germline-derived CDR1 and CDR2 are SEHNR and FQNEAQ (reference sequence). This CDR3 spans 13 amino acids. V was cut by 5 bases and J by 4 bases, with 8 bases left in between. CDR3 sequence reads: CASSLLSTGELFF. CDR3 sequence (DNA): TGTGCCAGCAGCCTACTCTCCACCGGGGAGCTGTTTTTT.

V and J are TRBV19 and TRBJ1-2; no clear D gene. Trimming took off 5 bases at V and 4 bases at J, with 11 bases between the two ends. The germline CDR1 and CDR2 sequences are LNHDA and SQIVND (reference sequence). The CDR3 covers 13 residues. As DNA, the CDR3 is TGTGCCAGTAGTCTGGCGGGGATCTATGGCTACACCTTC. Its protein is CASSLAGIYGYTF.

The J gene is TRBJ1-3, the V gene TRBV14; 7 nucleotides agree with TRBD1. The CDR3 has 16 amino acids. The trim removed 0 bases at V and 8 bases at J, leaving 10 bases unmatched. CDR1 is SGHDN, CDR2 FVKESK, per germline. As DNA, the CDR3 is TGTGCCAGCAGCCAAGAATCGGGCAGGGGGGTACACACCATATATTTT. Amino acids: CASSQESGRGVHTIYF. Variable domain in full (rest from reference TRBV14 and TRBJ1-3): EAGVTQFPSHSVIEKGQTVTLRCDPISGHDNLYWYRRVMGKEIKFLLHFVKESKQDESGMPNNRFLAERTGGTYSTLKVQPAELEDSGVYFCASSQESGRGVHTIYFGEGSWLTVV.

This clone has a handful of counts. DNA for the CDR3: TGTGCCAGCAGTTACTCAAGGACACGATCCTACGAGCAGTACTTC. This sequence encodes CASSYSRTRSYEQYF. V is TRBV6-5 and J is TRBJ2-7, with D perhaps matching TRBD1 (5 bases). The CDR3 runs to 15 residues. V shed 0 bases and J shed 1 base, with 10 bases lying between them. Per the germline V gene, CDR1 is MNHEY and CDR2 is SVGAGI.

The gene calls are TRBV28 and TRBJ1-6; 7 bases map to TRBD1. Germline V gene lookup returns CDR1 MDHEN and CDR2 SYDVKM. V shed 3 bases, J shed 5 bases, and the junction held 10 bases outside the gene matches. The CDR3 consists of 17 residues. The CDR3 region is CASSLSPGQTNNSPLHF. The DNA for the CDR3 is TGTGCCAGCAGTTTGTCACCGGGACAGACCAATAATTCACCCCTCCACTTT.

This clone was detected only a few times. The J gene is TRBJ1-2, the V gene TRBV6-1, with D maybe TRBD1 (6 bases). CDR3 length equals 15 residues. The germline V gene has CDR1 MNHNS and CDR2 SASEGT. The ends were cut back, 0 bases at V and 4 bases at J, with 12 bases in the middle. CDR3 nucleotides: TGTGCCAGCAGTGAAGCTCCAGGGGTGGGCTATGGCTACACCTTC. This sequence encodes CASSEAPGVGYGYTF.

This clone was recorded once. J is TRBJ2-3 and V is TRBV6-2 or TRBV6-3; 13 nucleotides line up with TRBD2. Germline loops: CDR1 MNHEY, CDR2 SVGEGT. The CDR3 length is 17 residues. The ends lost 6 bases at V and 6 bases at J; junction bases unmatched: 12. CDR3 DNA sequence: TGTGCCAGCAGCCCCGGACTAGCGGGAGCTACGGGGGATACGCAGTATTTT. Its translation is CASSPGLAGATGDTQYF.

The chain employs TRBV6-5 and TRBJ2-1, with 8 bases aligning to TRBD2. Unmatched junction bases numbered 13, after V lost 7 bases and J lost 14 bases. Per germline, CDR1 MNHEY and CDR2 SVGAGI. This CDR3 is 13 amino acids long. CDR3 loop: CASMGGGRISEFF. The CDR3 bases are TGTGCCAGCATGGGTGGCGGGAGGATTAGTGAGTTCTTC.

This chain uses TRBV29-1 with TRBJ2-7; TRBD1 aligns across 8 bases. V was pared by 6 bases and J by 6 bases, with 10 bases of the junction left unmatched. The CDR3 extends over 13 amino acids. Per germline, CDR1 SQVTM and CDR2 ANQGSEA. This CDR3 is CSVSTGDLGEQYF. The CDR3 DNA reads TGCAGCGTCTCGACAGGGGATCTAGGCGAGCAGTACTTC.

V gene TRBV29-1 combines with J gene TRBJ2-5; 8 bases are shared with TRBD2. CDR3 length: 16 residues. Trimming removed 4 bases from V and 1 base from J; junction bases left unmatched: 11. The V gene's germline CDR1 is SQVTM and CDR2 ANQGSEA. CDR3 sequence: CSVGGSKRGTQETQYF. The CDR3 DNA reads TGCAGCGTTGGAGGGAGCAAGCGGGGGACCCAAGAGACCCAGTACTTC.

V and J are TRBV6-6 and TRBJ1-2, with D possibly being TRBD1 (5 bases). The length of the CDR3 is 14 residues. Per germline, CDR1 MNHNY and CDR2 SVGAGI (reference sequence). With 5 bases removed from V and 8 bases from J, the gap between germline ends came to 18 bases. The CDR3 loop reads CASSPRDFLDGYTF. For the CDR3, the DNA is TGTGCCAGCAGTCCGAGGGACTTCCTTGACGGCTACACCTTC.

The CDR3 nucleotides read TGTGCCAGTAGTAACATCTATACGCAGTATTTT. Translating gives CASSNIYTQYF. The V call is TRBV19, the J call TRBJ2-3, with D hard to call. Germline V gene lookup returns CDR1 LNHDA and CDR2 SQIVND (reference sequence). The CDR3 covers 11 residues. Trimming cost V 4 bases and J 7 bases, with 6 bases left between them.

The V gene is TRBV6-5, the J gene TRBJ1-2; 9 bases agree with TRBD1. J lost 3 bases, V lost 6 bases, and 5 bases had no gene match. Germline V lookup: CDR1 MNHEY, CDR2 SVGAGI. The CDR3 totals 14 residues. The CDR3 coding sequence is TGTGCCAGCAGGAACAGGGGGCCATACTATGGCTACACCTTC. Its protein is CASRNRGPYYGYTF.

This clone was picked up one time. The genes are TRBV7-2 and TRBJ2-7; TRBD2 matches 7 bases. The CDR3 runs 17 residues. The V and J ends lost 5 bases and 1 base, in that order; junction bases with no gene match: 14. Germline V gene data show CDR1 as SGHTA and CDR2 as FQGNSA. The CDR3 is CASSRFLPSGTSYEQYF. CDR3 DNA: TGTGCCAGCAGCCGCTTCTTGCCCAGCGGGACGTCCTACGAGCAGTACTTC.

This clone has only a few counts. The CDR3 here is CSISRDRGRETQYF. The CDR3 coding sequence is TGCAGCATATCCCGGGACAGGGGGCGAGAGACCCAGTACTTC. The gene calls are TRBV29-1 and TRBJ2-5, with 12 bases aligning to TRBD1. The V gene's germline CDR1 is SQVTM and CDR2 ANQGSEA. J gave up 4 bases and V 8 bases, and 8 bases lay outside the gene matches. This CDR3 has 14 amino acids.

The chain is built from TRBV24-1 and TRBJ2-1, with TRBD1 matching over 9 bases. Trimming took 3 bases from V and 8 from J; bases not matched to a gene: 4. This CDR3 comprises 14 residues. CDR1 is KGHDR, CDR2 SFDVKD, per germline. The CDR3 region is CATSDGTGRDEQFF. Written as DNA, the CDR3 is TGTGCCACCAGTGATGGGACAGGGAGGGATGAGCAGTTCTTC.

The chain combines TRBV11-2 with TRBJ1-1; TRBD1 might be the D (6 bases). V was clipped by 5 bases and J by 6 bases, with 16 bases between them. CDR3 length equals 14 residues. Germline lookup yields CDR1 SGHAT and CDR2 FQNNGV. The CDR3 loop is CASSLPGGGPEAFF. The CDR3 bases are TGTGCCAGCAGCCTCCCGGGGGGGGGCCCTGAAGCTTTCTTT.

The chain couples TRBV27 to TRBJ1-6, with 8 bases fitting TRBD1. Germline CDR1 reads MNHEY; CDR2 reads SMNVEV (reference sequence). The CDR3 length is 15 residues. J was trimmed by 11 bases and V by 6 bases; bases with no gene match: 12. This CDR3 reads CASSRPPGGGAPLHF. CDR3 nucleotides: TGTGCCAGCAGCCGGCCCCCAGGGGGCGGTGCACCCCTCCACTTT.

The chain employs TRBV15 and TRBJ2-3; TRBD2 matches at 8 bases. There are 19 residues in the CDR3. Germline assignment: CDR1 LNHNV and CDR2 YYDKDF (reference sequence). Unmatched junction bases numbered 17, after V lost 0 bases and J lost 6 bases. CDR3 amino acids: CATSRDWFDRSGSHDTQYF. CDR3 sequence (DNA): TGTGCCACCAGCAGAGATTGGTTTGACAGAAGCGGGAGCCACGATACGCAGTATTTT.